This T cell receptor beta chain was recorded in a study of beta chain features in type 1 diabetes. Sequenced material consisted of expressed TCRB transcripts (all of the isolated RNA was reverse transcribed). Profiled with immunoSEQ multiplex PCR; TCRdb holds only in-frame clones, not every one. The profile shows around 310,000 clones, 11% of them singletons. The TCR comes from a woman between 25 and 40 years old in good health. Sequencing was done on a sample of naive CD4+ T cells from blood.

The CDR3, as DNA: TGCGCCAGCAGCTTGGCACCGGGACAGGGCTATGGCTACACCTTC. Translated, it gives CASSLAPGQGYGYTF. The V and J genes are TRBV5-1 and TRBJ1-2; TRBD1 agrees at 9 bases. The CDR3 consists of 15 residues. V shed 0 bases, J shed 4 bases, and the junction held 4 bases outside the gene matches. CDR1 is SGHRS and CDR2 is YFSETQ in the germline V gene.